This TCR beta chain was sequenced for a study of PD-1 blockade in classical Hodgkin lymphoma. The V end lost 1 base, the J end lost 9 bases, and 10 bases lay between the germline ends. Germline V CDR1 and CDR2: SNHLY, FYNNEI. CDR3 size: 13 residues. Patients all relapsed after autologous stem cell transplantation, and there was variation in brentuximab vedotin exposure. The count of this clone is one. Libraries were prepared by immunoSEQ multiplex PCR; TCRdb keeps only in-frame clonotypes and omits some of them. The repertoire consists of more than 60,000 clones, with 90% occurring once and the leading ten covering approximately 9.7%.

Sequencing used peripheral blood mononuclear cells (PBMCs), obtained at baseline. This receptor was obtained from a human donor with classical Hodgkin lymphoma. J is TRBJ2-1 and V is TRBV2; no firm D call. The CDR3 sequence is CASSEDRWIEQFF. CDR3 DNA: TGTGCCAGCAGTGAAGACCGCTGGATTGAGCAGTTCTTC.